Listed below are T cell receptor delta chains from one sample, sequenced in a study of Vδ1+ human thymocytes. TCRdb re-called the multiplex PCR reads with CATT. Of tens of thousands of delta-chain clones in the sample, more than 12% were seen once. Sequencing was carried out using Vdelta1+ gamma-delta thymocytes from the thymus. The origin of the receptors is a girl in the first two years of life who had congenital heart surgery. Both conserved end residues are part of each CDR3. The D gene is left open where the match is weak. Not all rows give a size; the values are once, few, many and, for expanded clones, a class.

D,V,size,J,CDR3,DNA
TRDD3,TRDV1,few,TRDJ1,CALGEPRTGGYGYTDKLIF,TGTGCTCTTGGGGAACCCAGAACTGGGGGATACGGGTACACCGATAAACTCATCTTT
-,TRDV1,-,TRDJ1,CALGVPEEADKLIF,TGTGCTCTTGGGGTCCCTGAGGAGGCCGATAAACTCATCTTT
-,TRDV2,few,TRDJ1,CACGSGWDPGPDKLIF,TGTGCCTGTGGGTCTGGATGGGACCCCGGTCCCGATAAACTCATCTTT
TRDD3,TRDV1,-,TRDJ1,CALGELGRSPTIWGTYTDKLIF,TGTGCTCTTGGGGAACTAGGCAGAAGTCCTACTATCTGGGGGACGTACACCGATAAACTCATCTTT
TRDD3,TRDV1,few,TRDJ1,CALGELAASRYWGVPYTDKLIF,TGTGCTCTTGGGGAACTGGCCGCCTCGCGGTACTGGGGGGTCCCGTACACCGATAAACTCATCTTT
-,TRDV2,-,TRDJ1,CACDTGVRLCRARPILDKLIF,TGTGCCTGTGACACCGGGGTTCGTCTCTGTAGGGCTCGACCGATTCTTGATAAACTCATCTTT
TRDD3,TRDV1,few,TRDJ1,CALGAPPQGRLGVLTDKLIF,TGTGCTCTTGGGGCCCCCCCGCAGGGGAGACTGGGGGTTCTCACCGATAAACTCATCTTT
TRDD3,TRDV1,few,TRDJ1,CALGDDTPRRGIRTDKLIF,TGTGCTCTTGGGGACGACACTCCTAGGCGGGGGATTCGGACCGATAAACTCATCTTT
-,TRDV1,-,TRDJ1,CALGSPRATDKLIF,TGTGCTCTTGGTAGCCCCCGAGCCACCGATAAACTCATCTTT
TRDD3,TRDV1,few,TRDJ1,CALGELRGRDQYWGIRSTDKLIF,TGTGCTCTTGGGGAACTTAGGGGCCGAGACCAGTACTGGGGGATACGCTCGACCGATAAACTCATCTTT
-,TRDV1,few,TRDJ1,CALGELRVPGDRGKLIF,TGTGCTCTTGGGGAACTTCGAGTCCCTGGGGACAGGGGGAAACTCATCTTT
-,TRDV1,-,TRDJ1,CALGAVPRVQPYTDKLIF,TGTGCTCTTGGGGCGGTTCCACGAGTACAACCTTACACCGATAAACTCATCTTT
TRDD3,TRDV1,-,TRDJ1,CALGELGMSYSAWGIRYTDKLIF,TGTGCTCTTGGGGAACTAGGGATGTCCTACAGCGCCTGGGGGATACGATACACCGATAAACTCATCTTT
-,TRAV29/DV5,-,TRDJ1,CSVLLCSASFLLCYTDKLIF,-
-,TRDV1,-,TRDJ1,CALGEVRRLPTNWGNNTDKLIF,TGTGCTCTTGGGGAAGTTAGGCGCCTTCCTACGAACTGGGGGAACAACACCGATAAACTCATCTTT
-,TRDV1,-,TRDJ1,CALGEFPSDKLIF,TGTGCTCTTGGGGAATTCCCCTCGGATAAACTCATCTTT
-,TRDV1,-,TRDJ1,CALGEGQAEPDQADKLIF,TGTGCTCTTGGGGAAGGGCAAGCCGAGCCAGATCAGGCCGATAAACTCATCTTT
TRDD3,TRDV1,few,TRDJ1,CALGEILPRSYIEVLGDTGKLIF,TGTGCTCTTGGGGAAATCCTACCGCGCTCCTACATAGAGGTACTGGGGGATACGGGTAAACTCATCTTT
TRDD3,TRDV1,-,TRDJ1,CALGEDSPAQLGDRMGPSRYTDKLIF,TGTGCTCTTGGGGAAGACTCTCCCGCCCAACTGGGGGATAGGATGGGTCCCAGTCGGTACACCGATAAACTCATCTTT
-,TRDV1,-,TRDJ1,CALGDPRIGDTDKLIF,TGTGCTCTTGGGGACCCGAGAATCGGGGACACCGATAAACTCATCTTT
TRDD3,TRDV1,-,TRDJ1,CALGELLSYGRWGIPGPQTDKLIF,TGTGCTCTTGGGGAACTTCTTTCCTACGGAAGATGGGGGATACCAGGGCCCCAAACCGATAAACTCATCTTT
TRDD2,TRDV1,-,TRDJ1,CALGERGPFLPDPDKLIF,TGTGCTCTTGGGGAACGTGGGCCTTTCCTACCGGATCCAGATAAACTCATCTTT
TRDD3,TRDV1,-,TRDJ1,CALGERLGDTRRYTDKLIF,TGTGCTCTGGGGGAAAGGCTGGGGGATACGAGACGGTACACCGATAAACTCATCTTT
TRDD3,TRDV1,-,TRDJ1,CALGEPGQGLVLGDTLHTDKLIF,TGTGCTCTTGGGGAACCGGGCCAAGGCCTTGTACTGGGGGATACGCTCCACACCGATAAACTCATCTTT
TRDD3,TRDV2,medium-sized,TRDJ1,CACDKRWVWGYPTDKLIF,TGTGCCTGTGACAAAAGATGGGTATGGGGATACCCCACCGATAAACTCATCTTT
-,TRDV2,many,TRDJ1,CACDSPWVVDKLIF,TGTGCCTGTGACTCCCCTTGGGTTGTCGATAAACTCATCTTT
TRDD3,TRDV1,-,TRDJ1,CALGEVGYYTDKLIF,TGTGCTCTTGGGGAAGTGGGATACTACACCGATAAACTCATCTTT